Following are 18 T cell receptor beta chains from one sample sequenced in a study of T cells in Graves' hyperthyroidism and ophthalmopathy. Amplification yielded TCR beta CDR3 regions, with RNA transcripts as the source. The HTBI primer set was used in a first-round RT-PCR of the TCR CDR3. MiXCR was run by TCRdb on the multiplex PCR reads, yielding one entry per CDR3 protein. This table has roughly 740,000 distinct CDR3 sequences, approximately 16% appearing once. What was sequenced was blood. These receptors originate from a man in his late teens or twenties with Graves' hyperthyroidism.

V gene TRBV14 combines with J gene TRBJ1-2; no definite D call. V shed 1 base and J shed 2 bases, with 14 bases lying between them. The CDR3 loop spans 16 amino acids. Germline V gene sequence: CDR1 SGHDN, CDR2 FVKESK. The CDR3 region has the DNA TGTGCCAGCAGCCAAGTCCCCCGACGGGGAAACTATGGCTACACCTTC. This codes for CASSQVPRRGNYGYTF.

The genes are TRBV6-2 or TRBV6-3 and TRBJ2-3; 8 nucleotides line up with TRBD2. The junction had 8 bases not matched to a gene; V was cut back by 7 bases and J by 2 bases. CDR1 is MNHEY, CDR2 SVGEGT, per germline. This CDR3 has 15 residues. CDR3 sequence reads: CASIGVAGNTDTQYF. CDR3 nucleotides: TGTGCCAGCATCGGGGTAGCGGGAAACACAGATACGCAGTATTTT.

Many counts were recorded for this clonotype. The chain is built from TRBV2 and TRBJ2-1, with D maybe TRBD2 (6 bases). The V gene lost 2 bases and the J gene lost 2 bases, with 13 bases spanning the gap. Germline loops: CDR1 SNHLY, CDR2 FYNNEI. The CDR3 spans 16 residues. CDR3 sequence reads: CASSELGGRPYNEQFF. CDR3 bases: TGTGCCAGCAGTGAATTGGGAGGTCGTCCCTACAATGAGCAGTTCTTC.

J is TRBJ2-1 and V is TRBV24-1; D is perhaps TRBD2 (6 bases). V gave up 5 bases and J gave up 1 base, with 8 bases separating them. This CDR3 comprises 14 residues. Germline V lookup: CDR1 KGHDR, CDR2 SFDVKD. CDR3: CATSAAGSYNEQFF. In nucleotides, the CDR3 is TGTGCCACCAGTGCGGCGGGATCCTACAATGAGCAGTTCTTC.

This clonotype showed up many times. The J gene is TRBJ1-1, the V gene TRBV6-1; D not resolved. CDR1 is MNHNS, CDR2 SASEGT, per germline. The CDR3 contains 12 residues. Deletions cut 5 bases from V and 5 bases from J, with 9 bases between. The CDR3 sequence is CASSSPRTEAFF. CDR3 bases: TGTGCCAGCAGTTCCCCGCGTACTGAAGCTTTCTTT.

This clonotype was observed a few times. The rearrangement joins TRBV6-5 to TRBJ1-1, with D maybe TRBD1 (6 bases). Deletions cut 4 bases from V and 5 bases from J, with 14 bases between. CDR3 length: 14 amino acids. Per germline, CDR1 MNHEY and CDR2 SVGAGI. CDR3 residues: CASSWGDRRTEAFF. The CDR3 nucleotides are TGTGCCAGCAGTTGGGGAGACAGGAGGACTGAAGCTTTCTTT.

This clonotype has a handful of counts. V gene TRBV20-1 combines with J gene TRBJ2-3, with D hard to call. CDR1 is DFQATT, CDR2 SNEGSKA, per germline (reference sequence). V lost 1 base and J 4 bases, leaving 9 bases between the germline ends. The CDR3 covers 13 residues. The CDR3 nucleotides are TGCAGTGCTAGAGTCCCTGGCTCAGATACGCAGTATTTT. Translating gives CSARVPGSDTQYF.

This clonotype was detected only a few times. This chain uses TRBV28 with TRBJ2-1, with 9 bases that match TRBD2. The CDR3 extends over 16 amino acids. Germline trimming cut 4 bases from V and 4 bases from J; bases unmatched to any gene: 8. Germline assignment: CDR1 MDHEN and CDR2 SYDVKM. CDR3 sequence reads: CASSSGAGGSYNEQFF. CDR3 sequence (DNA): TGTGCCAGCAGTTCGGGAGCGGGAGGTAGTTACAATGAGCAGTTCTTC. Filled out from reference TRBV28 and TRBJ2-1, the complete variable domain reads DVKVTQSSRYLVKRTGEKVFLECVQDMDHENMFWYRQDPGLGLRLIYFSYDVKMKEKGDIPEGYSVSREKKERFSLILESASTNQTSMYLCASSSGAGGSYNEQFFGPGTRLTVL.

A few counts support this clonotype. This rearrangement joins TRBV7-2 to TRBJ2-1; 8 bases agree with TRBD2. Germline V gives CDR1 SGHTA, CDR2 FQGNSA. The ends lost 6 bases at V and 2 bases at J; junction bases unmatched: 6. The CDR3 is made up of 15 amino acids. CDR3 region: CASRVLAAAYNEQFF. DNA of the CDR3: TGTGCCAGCAGGGTACTAGCGGCCGCCTACAATGAGCAGTTCTTC.

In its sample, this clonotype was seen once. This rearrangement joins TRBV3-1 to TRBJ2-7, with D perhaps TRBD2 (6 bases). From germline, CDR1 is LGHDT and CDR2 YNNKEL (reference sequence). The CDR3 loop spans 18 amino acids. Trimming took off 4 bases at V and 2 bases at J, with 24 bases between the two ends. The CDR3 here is CASSPQAGFSTRAYEQYF. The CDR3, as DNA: TGTGCCAGCAGCCCCCAGGCCGGGTTTTCGACTAGGGCCTACGAGCAGTACTTC.

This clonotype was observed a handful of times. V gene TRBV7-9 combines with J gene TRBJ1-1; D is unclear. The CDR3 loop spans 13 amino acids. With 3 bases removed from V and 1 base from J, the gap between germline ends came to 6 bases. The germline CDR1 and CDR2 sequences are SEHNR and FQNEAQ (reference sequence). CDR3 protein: CASSFQENTEAFF. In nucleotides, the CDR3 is TGTGCCAGCAGCTTTCAGGAGAACACTGAAGCTTTCTTT. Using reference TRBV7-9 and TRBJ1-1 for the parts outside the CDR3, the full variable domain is DTGVSQNPRHKITKRGQNVTFRCDPISEHNRLYWYRQTLGQGPEFLTYFQNEAQLEKSRLLSDRFSAERPKGSFSTLEIQRTEQGDSAMYLCASSFQENTEAFFGQGTRLTVV.

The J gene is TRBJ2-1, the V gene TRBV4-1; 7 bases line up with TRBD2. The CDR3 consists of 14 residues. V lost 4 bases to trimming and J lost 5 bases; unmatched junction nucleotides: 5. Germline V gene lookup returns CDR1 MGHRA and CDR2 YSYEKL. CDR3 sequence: CASSPGLLDNEQFF. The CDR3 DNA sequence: TGCGCCAGCAGCCCGGGACTACTCGACAATGAGCAGTTCTTC.

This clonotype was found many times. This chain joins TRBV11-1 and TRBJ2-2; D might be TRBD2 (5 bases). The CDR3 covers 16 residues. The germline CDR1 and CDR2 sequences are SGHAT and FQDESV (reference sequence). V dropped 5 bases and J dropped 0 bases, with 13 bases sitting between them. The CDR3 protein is CASSPGMSANTGELFF. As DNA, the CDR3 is TGTGCCAGCAGCCCCGGGATGTCCGCGAACACCGGGGAGCTGTTTTTT.

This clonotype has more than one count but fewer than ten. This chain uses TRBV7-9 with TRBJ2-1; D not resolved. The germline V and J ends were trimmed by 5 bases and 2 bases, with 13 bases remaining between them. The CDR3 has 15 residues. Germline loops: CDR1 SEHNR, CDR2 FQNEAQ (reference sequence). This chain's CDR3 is CASSPLRVTYNEQFF. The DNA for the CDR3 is TGTGCCAGCAGCCCCCTAAGGGTAACCTACAATGAGCAGTTCTTC.

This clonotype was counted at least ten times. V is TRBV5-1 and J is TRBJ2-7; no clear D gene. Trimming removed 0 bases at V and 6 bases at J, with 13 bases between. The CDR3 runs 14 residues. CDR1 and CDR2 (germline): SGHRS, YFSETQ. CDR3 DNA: TGCGCCAGCAGCTTGGAGGCGAGAGGTCCCGAGCAGTACTTC. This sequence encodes CASSLEARGPEQYF. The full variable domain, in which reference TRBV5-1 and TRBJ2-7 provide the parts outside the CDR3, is KAGVTQTPRYLIKTRGQQVTLSCSPISGHRSVSWYQQTPGQGLQFLFEYFSETQRNKGNFPGRFSGRQFSNSRSEMNVSTLELGDSALYLCASSLEARGPEQYFGPGTRLTVT.

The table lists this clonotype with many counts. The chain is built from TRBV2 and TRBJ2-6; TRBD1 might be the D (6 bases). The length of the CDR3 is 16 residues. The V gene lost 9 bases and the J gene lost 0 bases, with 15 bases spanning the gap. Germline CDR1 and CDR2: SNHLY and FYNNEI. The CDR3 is CASTGTRFSGANVLTF. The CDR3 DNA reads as TGTGCCAGTACCGGGACACGGTTCTCTGGGGCCAACGTCCTGACTTTC.

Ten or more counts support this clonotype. CDR3 sequence: CASSLDRDTQYF. In DNA, the CDR3 is TGTGCCAGCAGTCTAGACAGAGATACGCAGTATTTT. The chain recombines TRBV2 with TRBJ2-3; perhaps TRBD1 as D (5 bases). The germline V gene has CDR1 SNHLY and CDR2 FYNNEI. The CDR3 is 12 residues long. Trimming left V 5 bases short and J 5 bases short, with 8 bases between.

In nucleotides, the CDR3 is TGTGCCAGTAAGAAAGCGGGGCCGTCAGATACGCAGTATTTT. Protein: CASKKAGPSDTQYF. This chain links TRBV19 with TRBJ2-3; 7 bases match TRBD2. The CDR3 extends over 14 amino acids. Germline CDR1 LNHDA, CDR2 SQIVND (reference sequence). The V segment lost 7 bases and the J segment 4 bases; nucleotides outside the gene matches: 8.